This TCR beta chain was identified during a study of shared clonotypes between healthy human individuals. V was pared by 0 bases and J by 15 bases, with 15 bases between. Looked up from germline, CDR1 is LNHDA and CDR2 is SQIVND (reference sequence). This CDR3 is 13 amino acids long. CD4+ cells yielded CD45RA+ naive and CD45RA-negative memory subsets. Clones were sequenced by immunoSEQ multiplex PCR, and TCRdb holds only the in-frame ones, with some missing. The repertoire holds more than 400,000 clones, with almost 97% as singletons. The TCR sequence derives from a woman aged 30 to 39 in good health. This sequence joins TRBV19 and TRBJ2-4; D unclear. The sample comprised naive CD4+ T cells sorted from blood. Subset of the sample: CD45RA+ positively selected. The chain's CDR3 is CASSIEKGMKWYF. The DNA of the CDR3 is TGTGCCAGTAGTATAGAAAAGGGCATGAAGTGGTACTTC.